This TCR beta chain came from a study of cytomegalovirus exposure and HLA in healthy donors. The study's findings and limits: The Asian-associated ancestry cluster reportedly had fewer N-insertions than the approximately 670-donor mean in a later analysis. It was in a later analysis that TCR association rates were seen to vary by HLA locus, highest for DRB1 and lowest for HLA-C.

Healthy bone marrow donors made up the donors. Donors showed nominal health when sampled, although they likely had unrecorded immune exposures. Primers: 60 Vbeta forward and 13 Jbeta reverse. Data came from immunoSEQ multiplex PCR; TCRdb stores just in-frame clones and leaves some out. In the table there are about 180,000 clones, about 82% of which are singletons. With respect to this clone: The antigen is unknown.

The germline V gene has CDR1 LNHNV and CDR2 YYDKDF (reference sequence). V was trimmed by 0 bases and J by 4 bases, leaving 7 bases between them. CDR3 length: 15 amino acids. This clonotype was sampled from a woman in her twenties or thirties in good health and CMV-seronegative. Sequenced material: PBMCs. The rearrangement joins TRBV15 to TRBJ1-6, with D perhaps matching TRBD1 (6 bases). CDR3 sequence (DNA): TGTGCCACCAGCAGAGATACAGGGTATAATTCACCCCTCCACTTT. This sequence encodes CATSRDTGYNSPLHF.